Listed here are 5 T cell receptor beta chains from one sample, sequenced in a study of blood T cell repertoires in COVID-19. The repertoire was sequenced with immunoSEQ multiplex PCR; TCRdb's copy has only in-frame clones and lacks some. This table has tens of thousands of clones, roughly 80% appearing once. The sequencing sample was made of peripheral blood. Receptors originate from a man aged 70-80 years with active COVID-19.

The rearrangement uses TRBV5-4 and TRBJ2-7; 10 nucleotides align to TRBD1. Germline V gives CDR1 SGHNT, CDR2 YYREEE (reference sequence). J was trimmed by 6 bases and V by 3 bases; bases with no gene match: 12. The CDR3 totals 16 residues. CDR3 coding DNA: TGTGCCAGCAGCTCCGGGACAGGGGTTCTAAGGGGCGAGCAGTACTTC. It specifies CASSSGTGVLRGEQYF.

The J gene is TRBJ2-2, the V gene TRBV18; the D gene is possibly TRBD2 (5 bases). The CDR3 has 14 amino acids. The germline V gene encodes CDR1 KGHSH and CDR2 LQKENI. Trimming took off 5 bases at V and 3 bases at J, with 10 bases between the two ends. The CDR3, as DNA: TGTGCCAGCTCAGACCGGGGTTACACCGGGGAGCTGTTTTTT. Residues: CASSDRGYTGELFF.

This chain joins TRBV19 and TRBJ2-2, with D possibly TRBD2 on 5 matching bases. Deletions cut 3 bases from V and 0 bases from J, with 17 bases between. The CDR3 is 18 residues long. Germline-derived CDR1 and CDR2 are LNHDA and SQIVND (reference sequence). The CDR3 is CASSMGLRRASNTGELFF. CDR3 sequence (DNA): TGTGCCAGTAGTATGGGCTTAAGGCGGGCCTCGAACACCGGGGAGCTGTTTTTT.

Sample share makes this clone medium-sized (0.01 to 0.1%). This chain joins TRBV27 and TRBJ2-7; TRBD1 agrees at 10 bases. Germline-derived CDR1 and CDR2 are MNHEY and SMNVEV (reference sequence). V shed 6 bases and J 4 bases; nucleotides not matched to a gene: 9. CDR3 size: 15 residues. For the CDR3, the DNA is TGTGCCAGCAGAGGGACAGGGGAAGCTTGGTACGAGCAGTACTTC. Protein product: CASRGTGEAWYEQYF.

This chain joins TRBV7-2 and TRBJ1-2; possible D gene TRBD1, 5 bases. The CDR3 totals 16 residues. Germline V gene data show CDR1 as SGHTA and CDR2 as FQGNSA. V lost 1 base and J lost 4, with 16 bases in between. The CDR3 region has the DNA TGTGCCAGCAGCTTAGGAGAAGGGGTACAATTCTATGGCTACACCTTC. Protein product: CASSLGEGVQFYGYTF. Full variable domain (remainder filled in from reference TRBV7-2 and TRBJ1-2): GAGVSQSPSNKVTEKGKDVELRCDPISGHTALYWYRQSLGQGLEFLIYFQGNSAPDKSGLPSDRFSAERTGGSVSTLTIQRTQQEDSAVYLCASSLGEGVQFYGYTFGSGTRLTVV.